The 20 T cell receptor beta chains below all came from one sample that was sequenced in a study of graft-versus-host responses after intestinal transplantation. The antigens these receptors bind are not known. The protocol was immunoSEQ multiplex PCR, while the TCRdb copy is restricted to in-frame clones and leaves out a portion. Among around 67,000 clones listed, 85% to 90% were seen once. The sequencing here drew on unstimulated CD8+ T cells sorted from spleen or lymph node cells, taken before transplant. These receptors all stem from a human donor who was the organ donor for an intestinal transplant.

The chain combines TRBV5-6 with TRBJ2-7; 8 bases map to TRBD1. Germline CDR1 reads SGHDT; CDR2 reads YYEEEE. The trim removed 2 bases at V and 6 bases at J, leaving 10 bases unmatched. This CDR3 comprises 15 residues. The CDR3 nucleotides are TGTGCCAGCAGCTTAAGACAGGGGTTCCACTGCGAGCAGTACGTC. Translating it yields CASSLRQGFHCEQYV.

This chain links TRBV13 with TRBJ2-5; 7 bases map to TRBD2. Germline V CDR1 and CDR2: PRHDT, FYEKMQ (reference sequence). This CDR3 contains 14 residues. The trim removed 2 bases at V and 3 bases at J, leaving 3 bases unmatched. In DNA form, the CDR3 reads TGTGCCAGCAGCTTAAGGCGGGGGAAAGAGACCCAGTACTTC. Its protein product is CASSLRRGKETQYF.

The genes are TRBV6-1 and TRBJ2-7, with a tentative D call TRBD1 (5 bases). The CDR3 spans 14 residues. In germline, CDR1 is MNHNS, CDR2 SASEGT. The ends were cut back, 10 bases at V and 1 base at J, with 17 bases in the middle. As DNA, the CDR3 is TGTGCCACCAGGGTCCCAGGATTTTCCTACGAGCAGTACGTC. This gives the protein CATRVPGFSYEQYV.

V usage is TRBV27 and J usage is TRBJ1-2; D is ambiguous. Germline CDR1 reads MNHEY; CDR2 reads SMNVEV (reference sequence). The CDR3 is made up of 13 amino acids. The V end lost 3 bases, the J end lost 4 bases, and 9 bases lay between the germline ends. CDR3 sequence: CASSFRGFYGYTF. In nucleotides, the CDR3 is TGTGCCAGCAGTTTTCGGGGTTTCTATGGCTACACCTTC.

The chain couples TRBV2 to TRBJ2-7; tentative D call: TRBD1 (5 bases). Trimming removed 7 bases at V and 3 bases at J, with 7 bases between. The germline V gene encodes CDR1 SNHLY and CDR2 FYNNEI. The CDR3 sequence is 11 residues long. CDR3 coding DNA: TGTGCCAGCACAGACAGCTACGAGCAGTACGTC. As protein: CASTDSYEQYV.

The chain uses TRBV20-1 and TRBJ2-1; 9 positions match TRBD2. The germline V gene has CDR1 DFQATT and CDR2 SNEGSKA (reference sequence). This CDR3 is 10 amino acids long. V shed 5 bases and J 14 bases; nucleotides not matched to a gene: 4. CDR3 in DNA: TGCAGTGCTCAGGGACTAGCTGAGTTCTTC. Translation: CSAQGLAEFF.

J is TRBJ2-5 and V is TRBV18; D possibly corresponds to TRBD1 (8 bases). The length of the CDR3 is 16 residues. Deletions cut 3 bases from V and 2 bases from J, with 16 bases between. Germline CDR1 KGHSH, CDR2 LQKENI. CDR3 in amino acids: CASSPSTGDYQETQYF. CDR3 DNA: TGTGCCAGCTCACCTTCGACAGGGGACTATCAAGAGACCCAGTACTTC.

This chain links TRBV7-9 with TRBJ2-1, with TRBD2 matching 12 bases. The length of the CDR3 is 19 residues. Trimming took 8 bases from V and 4 from J; bases not matched to a gene: 18. Germline CDR1 SEHNR, CDR2 FQNEAQ (reference sequence). CDR3 sequence reads: CASASRLAGGPRPYNEQFF. In DNA, the CDR3 is TGTGCCAGCGCTAGTCGGCTAGCGGGGGGGCCTCGCCCTTACAATGAGCAGTTCTTC.

As regards this clone: An end of the junction differs from the germline gene, which may be a read error. V usage is TRBV7-6 and J usage is TRBJ1-6; 9 nucleotides agree with TRBD1. The CDR3 has 15 residues. Germline-derived CDR1 and CDR2 are SGHVS and FNYEAQ. CDR3 residues: CASSPQGAGNSPFHF. The CDR3 DNA reads TGTGCCAGCAGCCCACAGGGGGCCGGTAATTCACCCTTCCACTTT.

This clone was seen a single time. The chain carries TRBV29-1 and TRBJ2-2; D is uncertain. The CDR3 contains 11 residues. Germline V gives CDR1 SQVTM, CDR2 ANQGSEA. The ends were cut back, 8 bases at V and 7 bases at J, with 11 bases in the middle. CDR3 region: CSLWAHGELFF. As DNA, the CDR3 is TGCAGCCTCTGGGCCCACGGGGAGCTGTTTTTT.

The gene calls are TRBV27 and TRBJ1-5; maybe TRBD1 (5 bases). Trimming shortened V by 2 bases and J by 8 bases, and 19 bases separated the two germline ends. The CDR3 sequence is 16 residues long. The germline V gene has CDR1 MNHEY and CDR2 SMNVEV (reference sequence). The CDR3 region is CASSLSAGTTGEPQHF. The DNA for the CDR3 is TGTGCCAGCAGTTTAAGTGCAGGGACCACGGGGGAGCCCCAGCATTTT.

V is TRBV4-1 and J is TRBJ2-3; 9 bases are a match to TRBD2. Germline V gene data show CDR1 as MGHRA and CDR2 as YSYEKL. J gave up 4 bases and V 4 bases, and 12 bases lay outside the gene matches. The CDR3 runs 17 residues. The CDR3 nucleotides are TGCGCCAGCAGCCCGCATGGGACTAGCTGGTGGCCAGATACGCAGTATTTT. Its protein product is CASSPHGTSWWPDTQYF.

The chain is built from TRBV4-1 and TRBJ1-1; 9 bases map to TRBD1. The V gene end was trimmed by 2 bases and the J gene end by 6 bases; junction bases not matched to a gene: 16. Germline CDR1 reads MGHRA; CDR2 reads YSYEKL. The CDR3 has 18 residues. The CDR3 DNA sequence: TGCGCCAGCAGCCAACTCCACGTCTCACCAGACAGGGGGTCTGAAGCTTTCTTT. Protein product: CASSQLHVSPDRGSEAFF.

This chain joins TRBV4-2 and TRBJ2-1, with TRBD2 matching over 10 bases. Germline CDR1 is LGHNA and CDR2 is YNFKEQ. The CDR3 runs 16 residues. With V trimmed by 5 bases and J by 4 bases, 8 bases remained unmatched. In DNA, the CDR3 is TGTGCCAGCAGCTACCAGCGGGGGGGATATTACAATGAGCAGTTCTTC. Encoded protein: CASSYQRGGYYNEQFF.

J is TRBJ1-1 and V is TRBV2, with D possibly TRBD1 on 5 matching bases. V was clipped by 2 bases and J by 1 base, with 26 bases between them. The CDR3 runs to 20 residues. Germline V gives CDR1 SNHLY, CDR2 FYNNEI. The DNA for the CDR3 is TGTGCCAGCAGTGAAAACGTCGGTCAGGGAACGGGCCCGAAGAACACTGAAGCTTTCTTT. Translation gives CASSENVGQGTGPKNTEAFF.

The chain combines TRBV19 with TRBJ1-1, with D possibly TRBD1 on 6 matching bases. Trimming pared 9 bases from V and 5 bases from J, leaving 13 bases between. The CDR3 has 12 residues. Per the germline V gene, CDR1 is LNHDA and CDR2 is SQIVND (reference sequence). CDR3 nucleotide sequence: TGTGCCAGCGTACAGGGAGGGACTGAAGCTTTCTTT. It codes for CASVQGGTEAFF.

The J gene is TRBJ2-1, the V gene TRBV29-1, with 7 bases identical to TRBD2. V lost 6 bases to trimming and J lost 7 bases; unmatched junction nucleotides: 9. Germline loops: CDR1 SQVTM, CDR2 ANQGSEA. The CDR3 length is 13 residues. As DNA, the CDR3 is TGCAGCGTAGCACTAGCGATCGGGAATGAGCAGTTCTTC. This translates into CSVALAIGNEQFF.

The chain couples TRBV28 to TRBJ1-1, with 7 positions matching TRBD1. The length of the CDR3 is 13 residues. V dropped 5 bases and J dropped 4; count of bases not matched to a gene: 4. Germline V gives CDR1 MDHEN, CDR2 SYDVKM. The CDR3 sequence is CASSEQGSTEAFF. CDR3 sequence (DNA): TGTGCCAGCAGTGAACAGGGGTCCACTGAAGCTTTCTTT.

V is TRBV28 and J is TRBJ1-4; the D gene is possibly TRBD1 (6 bases). The V end lost 5 bases, the J end lost 6 bases, and 19 bases lay between the germline ends. The germline gives CDR1 MDHEN, CDR2 SYDVKM. This CDR3 is built from 16 residues. CDR3 sequence reads: CASSGEGTPNYEKLFF. As DNA, the CDR3 is TGTGCCAGCAGTGGGGAAGGGACACCGAATTATGAAAAACTGTTTTTT.

V gene TRBV4-2 combines with J gene TRBJ2-2; 7 positions agree with TRBD1. The germline gives CDR1 LGHNA, CDR2 YNFKEQ. The CDR3 runs to 16 residues. The V segment lost 5 bases and the J segment 4 bases; nucleotides outside the gene matches: 10. The CDR3 coding sequence is TGTGCCAGCAGCAGCCGGACAGGTCGGGGCACCGGGGAGCTGTTTTTT. Its translation is CASSSRTGRGTGELFF.